A selection of T cell receptor beta chains follows, all from one sample in a study of shared clonotypes between healthy human individuals. The table came from immunoSEQ multiplex PCR; TCRdb's copy has only in-frame clones and leaves some out. The table has some 2,100,000 clones, just over 90% seen once. Sequences were obtained from naive CD8+ T cells from PBMCs. Every receptor here comes from a man aged 18-30 years in good health. Some clones in this sample may be carry-over from other donors' samples. The CDR3 runs from the conserved cysteine through the conserved F or W. A D gene is named only where the DNA matches it firmly. A row's size may be missing; if present it is once, few, many or a size class.

j_gene	abundance	d_gene	v_gene	CDR3aa	CDR3nt
TRBJ1-1	-	-	TRBV7-9	CASSHGSEAFF	TGTGCCAGCAGCCACGGGTCGGAGGCTTTCTTT
TRBJ2-7	once	TRBD2	TRBV19	CASSIWLAGSYEQYF	TGTGCCAGTAGTATCTGGCTAGCGGGGAGCTACGAGCAGTACTTC
TRBJ2-7	-	TRBD2	TRBV7-9	CASTGLAGAYEQYF	TGTGCCAGCACAGGACTAGCGGGAGCCTACGAGCAGTACTTC
TRBJ2-7	-	TRBD2	TRBV27	CASSPGGGYEQYF	TGTGCCAGCAGTCCCGGGGGGGGCTACGAGCAGTACTTC
TRBJ1-1	-	-	TRBV7-9	CASSQAPYGF	TGTGCCAGCAGCCAAGCCCCATATGGCTTT
TRBJ2-5	-	TRBD2	TRBV11-2	CASSVGLAGGLETQYF	TGTGCCAGCAGCGTCGGACTAGCGGGAGGGCTCGAGACCCAGTACTTC
TRBJ2-1	-	TRBD2	TRBV28	CASRVAGGAGDEQFF	TGTGCCAGCAGGGTAGCGGGAGGTGCCGGCGATGAGCAGTTCTTC
TRBJ2-7	once	TRBD2	TRBV27	CASSPLAGGTYEQYF	TGTGCCAGCAGTCCCCTAGCGGGAGGCACCTACGAGCAGTACTTC
TRBJ2-3	-	TRBD1	TRBV9	CASSAGDRVIGDTQYF	TGTGCCAGCAGCGCCGGGGACAGGGTAATCGGGGATACGCAGTATTTT
TRBJ2-7	-	-	TRBV9	CASRSVGEGDYYEQYF	TGTGCCAGCAGGTCCGTCGGGGAGGGGGATTACTACGAGCAGTACTTC
TRBJ2-7	-	-	TRBV7-9	CASSLAARSYEQYF	TGTGCCAGCAGCTTAGCCGCGCGCTCCTACGAGCAGTACTTC
TRBJ2-7	-	TRBD2	TRBV19	CASSISGTTHSYEQYF	TGTGCCAGTAGTATTAGCGGGACTACCCACTCCTACGAGCAGTACTTC
TRBJ1-4	once	TRBD1	TRBV5-1	CASSSTTGGSNEKLFF	TGCGCCAGCAGCTCAACAACAGGGGGCTCTAATGAAAAACTGTTTTTT
TRBJ2-1	once	-	TRBV7-9	CASSLAPGTHWNEQFF	TGTGCCAGCAGCTTAGCGCCCGGGACACACTGGAATGAGCAGTTCTTC
TRBJ2-1	few	-	TRBV15	CATSTSGGGHEQFF	TGTGCCACCAGCACCAGTGGTGGGGGGCATGAGCAGTTCTTC
TRBJ1-1	few	-	TRBV27	CASSLGGLNTEAFF	TGTGCCAGCAGTCTGGGCGGTTTAAACACTGAAGCTTTCTTT
TRBJ1-2	few	-	TRBV7-9	CASSLAAGYDYTF	TGTGCCAGCAGCTTAGCGGCAGGCTATGACTACACCTTC